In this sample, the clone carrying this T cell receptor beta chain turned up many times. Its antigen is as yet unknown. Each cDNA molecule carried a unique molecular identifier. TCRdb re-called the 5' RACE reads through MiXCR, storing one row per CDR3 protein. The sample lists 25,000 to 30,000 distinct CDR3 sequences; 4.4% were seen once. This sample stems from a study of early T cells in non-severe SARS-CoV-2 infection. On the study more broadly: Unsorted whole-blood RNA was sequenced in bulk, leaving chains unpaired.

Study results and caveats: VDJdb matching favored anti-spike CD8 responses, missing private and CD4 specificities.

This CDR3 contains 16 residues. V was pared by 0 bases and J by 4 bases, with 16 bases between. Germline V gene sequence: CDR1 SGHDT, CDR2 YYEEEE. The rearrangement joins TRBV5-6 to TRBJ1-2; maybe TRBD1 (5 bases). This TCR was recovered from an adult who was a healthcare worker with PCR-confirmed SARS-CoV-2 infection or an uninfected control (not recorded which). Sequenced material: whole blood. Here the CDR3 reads CASSLADNTGTYGYTF. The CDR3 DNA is TGTGCCAGCAGCTTGGCCGACAATACCGGGACCTATGGCTACACCTTC.